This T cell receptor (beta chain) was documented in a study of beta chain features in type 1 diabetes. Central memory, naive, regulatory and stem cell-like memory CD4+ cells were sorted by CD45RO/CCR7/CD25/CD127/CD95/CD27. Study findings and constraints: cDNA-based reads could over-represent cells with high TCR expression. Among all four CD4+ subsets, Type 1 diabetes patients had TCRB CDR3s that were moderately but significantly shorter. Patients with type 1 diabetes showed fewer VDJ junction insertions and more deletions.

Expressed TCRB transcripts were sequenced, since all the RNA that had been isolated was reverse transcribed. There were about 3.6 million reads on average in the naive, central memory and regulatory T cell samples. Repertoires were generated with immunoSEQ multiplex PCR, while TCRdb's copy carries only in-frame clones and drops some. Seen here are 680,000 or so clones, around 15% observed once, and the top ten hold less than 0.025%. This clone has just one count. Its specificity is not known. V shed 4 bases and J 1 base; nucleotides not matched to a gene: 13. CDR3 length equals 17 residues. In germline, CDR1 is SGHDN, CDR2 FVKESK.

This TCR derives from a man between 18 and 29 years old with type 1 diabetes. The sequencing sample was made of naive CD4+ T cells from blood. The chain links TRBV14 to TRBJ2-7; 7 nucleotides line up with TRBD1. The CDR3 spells CASSLLPWGTESYEQYF. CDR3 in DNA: TGTGCCAGCAGCCTCCTTCCTTGGGGGACAGAGTCCTACGAGCAGTACTTC.